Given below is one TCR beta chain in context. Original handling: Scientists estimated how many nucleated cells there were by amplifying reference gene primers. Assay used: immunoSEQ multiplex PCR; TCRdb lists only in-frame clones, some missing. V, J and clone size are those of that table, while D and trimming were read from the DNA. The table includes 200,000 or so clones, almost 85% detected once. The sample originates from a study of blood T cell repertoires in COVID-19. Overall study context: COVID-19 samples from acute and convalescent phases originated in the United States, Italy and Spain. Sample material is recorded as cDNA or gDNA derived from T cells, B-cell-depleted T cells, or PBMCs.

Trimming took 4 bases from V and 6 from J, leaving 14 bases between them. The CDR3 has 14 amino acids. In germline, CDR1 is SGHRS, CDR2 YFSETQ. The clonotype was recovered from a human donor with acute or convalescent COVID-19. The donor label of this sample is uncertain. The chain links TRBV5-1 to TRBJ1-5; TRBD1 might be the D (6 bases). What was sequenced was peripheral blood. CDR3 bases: TGCGCCAGCAGCCTGGACGGGGACACTCAGCCCCAGCATTTT. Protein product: CASSLDGDTQPQHF.